This TCR beta chain comes out of a study of human T cells and chemical hapten exposure. As for the study in general: Mainly, slight library volume differences in the pool made TCR yields vary. Whole-study results and caveats: The number of TCRs over 1 in 1000 frequency stayed unchanged after DPC.

The authors extracted total RNA from unfractionated whole blood. Ten or more counts support this clonotype. Its antigen is unidentified. Germline CDR1 reads SEHNR; CDR2 reads FQNEAQ (reference sequence). Trimming took 5 bases from V and 9 from J; bases not matched to a gene: 13. CDR3 length: 15 residues. Individual cDNA molecules (in the library) carried attached unique molecular identifiers. Using its own MiXCR run on the reads, TCRdb lists one record per CDR3 protein. This table has around 120,000 distinct CDR3 sequences, about 7.7% appearing once. Sequencing was performed on whole blood. The gene calls are TRBV7-9 and TRBJ2-1; 7 bases fit TRBD1. The receptor was isolated from a human donor in good health. Some clones in this sample may be carry-over from other donors' samples. In nucleotides, the CDR3 is TGTGCCAGCAGCCCATTGACAGGGTTAGTCGGTGAGCAGTTCTTC. Translating it yields CASSPLTGLVGEQFF. The full variable domain, with the rest looked up from reference TRBV7-9 and TRBJ2-1, is DTGVSQNPRHKITKRGQNVTFRCDPISEHNRLYWYRQTLGQGPEFLTYFQNEAQLEKSRLLSDRFSAERPKGSFSTLEIQRTEQGDSAMYLCASSPLTGLVGEQFFGPGTRLTVL.